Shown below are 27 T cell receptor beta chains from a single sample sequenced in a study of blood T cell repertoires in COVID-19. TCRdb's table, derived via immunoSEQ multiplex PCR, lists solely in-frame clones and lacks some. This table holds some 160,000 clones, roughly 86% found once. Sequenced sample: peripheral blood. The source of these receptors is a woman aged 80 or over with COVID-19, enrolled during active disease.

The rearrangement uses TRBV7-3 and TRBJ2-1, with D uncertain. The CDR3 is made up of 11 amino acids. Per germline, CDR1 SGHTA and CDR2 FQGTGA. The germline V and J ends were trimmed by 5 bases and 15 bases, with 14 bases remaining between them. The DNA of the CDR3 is TGTGCCAGCAGCCCGAATGCGGTACTGTTCTTC. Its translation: CASSPNAVLFF.

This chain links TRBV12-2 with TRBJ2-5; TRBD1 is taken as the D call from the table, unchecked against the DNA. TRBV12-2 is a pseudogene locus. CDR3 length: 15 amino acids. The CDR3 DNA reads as TGTGCAAGTCGCTTAGCCGGGACAGGCCAAGAGACCCAGTACTTC. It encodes CASRLAGTGQETQYF.

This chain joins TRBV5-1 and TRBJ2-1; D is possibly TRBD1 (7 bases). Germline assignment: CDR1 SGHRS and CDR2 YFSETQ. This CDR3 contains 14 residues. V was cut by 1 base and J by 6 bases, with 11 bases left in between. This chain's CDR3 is CASSLRRGPNEQFF. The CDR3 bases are TGCGCCAGCAGCTTGCGGAGGGGGCCCAATGAGCAGTTCTTC. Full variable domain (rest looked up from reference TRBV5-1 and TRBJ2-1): KAGVTQTPRYLIKTRGQQVTLSCSPISGHRSVSWYQQTPGQGLQFLFEYFSETQRNKGNFPGRFSGRQFSNSRSEMNVSTLELGDSALYLCASSLRRGPNEQFFGPGTRLTVL.

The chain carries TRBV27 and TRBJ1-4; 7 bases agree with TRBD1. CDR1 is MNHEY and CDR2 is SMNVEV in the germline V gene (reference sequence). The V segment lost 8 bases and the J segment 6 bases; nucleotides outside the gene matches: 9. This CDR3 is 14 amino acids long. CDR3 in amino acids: CASGRFGQDEKLFF. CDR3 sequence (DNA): TGTGCCAGCGGAAGATTCGGACAGGATGAAAAACTGTTTTTT.

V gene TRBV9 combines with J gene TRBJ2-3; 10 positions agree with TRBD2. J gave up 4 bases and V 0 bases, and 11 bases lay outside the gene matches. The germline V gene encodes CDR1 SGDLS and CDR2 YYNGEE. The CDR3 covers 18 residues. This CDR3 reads CASSVGGRLAGVADTQYF. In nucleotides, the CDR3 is TGTGCCAGCAGCGTAGGAGGGAGGCTAGCGGGAGTGGCAGATACGCAGTATTTT.

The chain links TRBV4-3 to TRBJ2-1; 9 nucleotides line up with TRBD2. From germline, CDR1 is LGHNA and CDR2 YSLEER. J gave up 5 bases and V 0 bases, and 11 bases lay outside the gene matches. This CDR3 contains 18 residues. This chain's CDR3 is CASSQDGLAGGPHNEQFF. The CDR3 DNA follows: TGCGCCAGCAGCCAAGATGGCTTGGCGGGGGGGCCCCACAATGAGCAGTTCTTC.

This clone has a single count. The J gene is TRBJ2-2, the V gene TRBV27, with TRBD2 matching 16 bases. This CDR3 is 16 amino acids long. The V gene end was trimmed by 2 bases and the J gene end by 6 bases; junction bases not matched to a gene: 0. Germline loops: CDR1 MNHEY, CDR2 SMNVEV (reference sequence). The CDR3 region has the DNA TGTGCCAGCAGTTTAGGGACTAGCGGGGGGGCCGGGGAGCTGTTTTTT. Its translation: CASSLGTSGGAGELFF.

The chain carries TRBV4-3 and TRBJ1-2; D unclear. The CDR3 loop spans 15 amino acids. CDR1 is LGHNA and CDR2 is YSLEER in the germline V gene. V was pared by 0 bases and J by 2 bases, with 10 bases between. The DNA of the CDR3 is TGCGCCAGCAGCCAAGAGGCACGAGGGAACTATGGCTACACCTTC. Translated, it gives CASSQEARGNYGYTF.

The CDR3 reads CASSPGQRNYGYTF. Written as DNA, the CDR3 is TGTGCCAGCAGCCCGGGACAGCGTAACTATGGCTACACCTTC. The chain combines TRBV3-1 (or the pseudogene TRBV3-2) with TRBJ1-2, with 7 bases fitting TRBD1. Germline CDR1 is LGHDT and CDR2 is YNNKEL (reference sequence). CDR3 length: 14 amino acids. V trimming: 4 bases; J trimming: 1 base; junction bases outside the gene matches: 3.

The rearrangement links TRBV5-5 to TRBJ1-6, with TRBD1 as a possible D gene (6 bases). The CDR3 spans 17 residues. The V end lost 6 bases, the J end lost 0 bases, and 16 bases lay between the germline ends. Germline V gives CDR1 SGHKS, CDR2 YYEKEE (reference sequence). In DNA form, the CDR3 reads TGTGCCAGCATGCAGGGGCGGCTGAGCTCCTATAATTCACCCCTCCACTTT. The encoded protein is CASMQGRLSSYNSPLHF. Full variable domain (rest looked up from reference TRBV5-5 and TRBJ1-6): DAGVTQSPTHLIKTRGQQVTLRCSPISGHKSVSWYQQVLGQGPQFIFQYYEKEERGRGNFPDRFSARQFPNYSSELNVNALLLGDSALYLCASMQGRLSSYNSPLHFGNGTRLTVT.

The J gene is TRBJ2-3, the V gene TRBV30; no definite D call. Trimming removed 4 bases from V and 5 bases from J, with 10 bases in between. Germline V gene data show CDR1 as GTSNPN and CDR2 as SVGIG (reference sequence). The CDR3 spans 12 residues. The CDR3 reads CAWTEARDTQYF. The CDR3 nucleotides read TGTGCCTGGACCGAGGCAAGAGATACGCAGTATTTT.

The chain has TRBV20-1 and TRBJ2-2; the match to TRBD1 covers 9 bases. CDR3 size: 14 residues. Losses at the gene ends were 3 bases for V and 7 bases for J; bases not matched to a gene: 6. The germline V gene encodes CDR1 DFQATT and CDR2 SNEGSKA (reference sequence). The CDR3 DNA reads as TGCAGTGCTAGTGGCGGGACAGGGTTCGGGGAGCTGTTTTTT. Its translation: CSASGGTGFGELFF.

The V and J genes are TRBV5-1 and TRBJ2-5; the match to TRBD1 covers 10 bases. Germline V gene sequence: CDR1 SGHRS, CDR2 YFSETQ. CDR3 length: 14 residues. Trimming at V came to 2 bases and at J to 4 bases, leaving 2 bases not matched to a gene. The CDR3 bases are TGCGCCAGCAGCTTCGGACAGGGGGGAGAGACCCAGTACTTC. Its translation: CASSFGQGGETQYF.

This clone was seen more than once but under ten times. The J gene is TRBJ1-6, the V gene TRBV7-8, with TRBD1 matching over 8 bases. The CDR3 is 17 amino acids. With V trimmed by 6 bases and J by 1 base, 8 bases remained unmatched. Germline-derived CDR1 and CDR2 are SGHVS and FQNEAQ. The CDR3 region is CASRRQGLSSYNSPLHF. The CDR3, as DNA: TGTGCCAGCAGAAGACAGGGGTTAAGTTCCTATAATTCACCCCTCCACTTT.

For the CDR3, the DNA is TGTGCCAGTAGTATTTTCGCGACAGGCCTGTATCAGCCCCAGCATTTT. Its protein is CASSIFATGLYQPQHF. The V and J genes are TRBV19 and TRBJ1-5, with D maybe TRBD1 (6 bases). This CDR3 contains 16 residues. Germline V gene lookup returns CDR1 LNHDA and CDR2 SQIVND (reference sequence). Trimming pared 3 bases from V and 5 bases from J, leaving 17 bases between.

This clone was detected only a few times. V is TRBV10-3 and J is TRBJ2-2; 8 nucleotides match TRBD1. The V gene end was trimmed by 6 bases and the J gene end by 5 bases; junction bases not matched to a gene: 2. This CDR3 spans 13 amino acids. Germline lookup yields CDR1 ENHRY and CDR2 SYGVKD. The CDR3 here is CAIRTGETGELFF. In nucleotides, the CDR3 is TGTGCCATCAGGACAGGGGAAACCGGGGAGCTGTTTTTT.

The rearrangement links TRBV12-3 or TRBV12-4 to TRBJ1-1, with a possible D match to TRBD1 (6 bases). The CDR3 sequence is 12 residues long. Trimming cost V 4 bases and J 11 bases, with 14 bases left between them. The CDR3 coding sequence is TGTGCCAGCAGTTCAACAGGGCAGGGGGCTTTCTTT. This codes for CASSSTGQGAFF.

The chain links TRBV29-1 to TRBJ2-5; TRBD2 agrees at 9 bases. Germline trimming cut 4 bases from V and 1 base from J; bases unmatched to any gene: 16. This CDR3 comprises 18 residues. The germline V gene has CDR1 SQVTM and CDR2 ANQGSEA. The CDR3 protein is CSVVWGSGGGGPQETQYF. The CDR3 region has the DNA TGCAGCGTTGTTTGGGGTAGCGGGGGAGGGGGGCCCCAAGAGACCCAGTACTTC.

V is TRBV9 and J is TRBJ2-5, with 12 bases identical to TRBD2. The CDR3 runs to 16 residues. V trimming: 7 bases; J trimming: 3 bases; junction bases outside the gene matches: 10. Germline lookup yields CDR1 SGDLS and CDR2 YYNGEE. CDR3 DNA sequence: TGTGCCAGCTACCTCGGACTAGCGGGAAAGAAAGAGACCCAGTACTTC. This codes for CASYLGLAGKKETQYF.

This chain's CDR3 is CASSRTGIGVDGYTF. The CDR3 region has the DNA TGCGCCAGCAGCCGGACAGGGATTGGGGTGGATGGCTACACCTTC. V usage is TRBV5-1 and J usage is TRBJ1-2, with 8 bases identical to TRBD1. V shed 4 bases, J shed 6 bases, and the junction held 11 bases outside the gene matches. The CDR3 sequence is 15 residues long. Germline CDR1 SGHRS, CDR2 YFSETQ.

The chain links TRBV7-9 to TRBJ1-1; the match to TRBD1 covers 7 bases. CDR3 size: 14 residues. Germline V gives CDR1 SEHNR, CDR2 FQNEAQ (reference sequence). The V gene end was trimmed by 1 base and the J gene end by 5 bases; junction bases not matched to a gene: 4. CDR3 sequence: CASSLDQGVTEAFF. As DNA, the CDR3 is TGTGCCAGCAGCTTAGATCAGGGGGTGACTGAAGCTTTCTTT.

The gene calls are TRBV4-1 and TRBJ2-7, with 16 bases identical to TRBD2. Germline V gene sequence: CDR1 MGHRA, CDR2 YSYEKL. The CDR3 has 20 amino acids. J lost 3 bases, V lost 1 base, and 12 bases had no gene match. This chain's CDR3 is CASSQAWGTSGRAGVYEQYF. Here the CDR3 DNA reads TGCGCCAGCAGCCAAGCCTGGGGGACTAGCGGGAGGGCCGGGGTCTACGAGCAGTACTTC.

CDR3 loop: CASGLVQASLTADTQYF. CDR3 sequence (DNA): TGTGCTAGTGGTTTGGTACAGGCCTCCCTGACGGCAGATACGCAGTATTTT. The chain has TRBV12-5 and TRBJ2-3; tentative D call: TRBD1 (5 bases). Germline V lookup: CDR1 LGHNT, CDR2 FRNRAP. Trimming took off 0 bases at V and 4 bases at J, with 17 bases between the two ends. The CDR3 has 17 amino acids.

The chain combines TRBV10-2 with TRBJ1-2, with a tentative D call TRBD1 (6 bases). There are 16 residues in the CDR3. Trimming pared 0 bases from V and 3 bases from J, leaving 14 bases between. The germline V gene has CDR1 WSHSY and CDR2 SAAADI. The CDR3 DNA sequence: TGCGCCAGCAGTGAGTCATCAGGGGCTCCCTACTATGGCTACACCTTC. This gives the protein CASSESSGAPYYGYTF.

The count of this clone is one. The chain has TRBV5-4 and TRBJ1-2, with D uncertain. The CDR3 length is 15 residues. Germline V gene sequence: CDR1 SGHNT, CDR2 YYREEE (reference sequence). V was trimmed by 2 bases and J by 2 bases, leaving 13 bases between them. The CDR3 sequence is CASSFRSTQNYGYTF. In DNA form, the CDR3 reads TGTGCCAGCAGCTTTCGCTCCACACAGAACTATGGCTACACCTTC.

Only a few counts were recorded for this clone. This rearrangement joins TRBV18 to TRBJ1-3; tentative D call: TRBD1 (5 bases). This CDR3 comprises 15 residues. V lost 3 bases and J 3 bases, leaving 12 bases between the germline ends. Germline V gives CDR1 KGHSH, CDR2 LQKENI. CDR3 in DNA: TGTGCCAGCTCACCTATTGGGGCTGGTGGAAACACCATATATTTT. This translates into CASSPIGAGGNTIYF.

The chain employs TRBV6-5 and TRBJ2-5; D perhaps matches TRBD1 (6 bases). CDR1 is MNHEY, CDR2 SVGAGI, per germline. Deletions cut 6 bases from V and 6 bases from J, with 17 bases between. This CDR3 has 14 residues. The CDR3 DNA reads TGTGCCAGCAGGCCCGGGACACCGTCCAAGACCCAGTACTTC. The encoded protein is CASRPGTPSKTQYF.